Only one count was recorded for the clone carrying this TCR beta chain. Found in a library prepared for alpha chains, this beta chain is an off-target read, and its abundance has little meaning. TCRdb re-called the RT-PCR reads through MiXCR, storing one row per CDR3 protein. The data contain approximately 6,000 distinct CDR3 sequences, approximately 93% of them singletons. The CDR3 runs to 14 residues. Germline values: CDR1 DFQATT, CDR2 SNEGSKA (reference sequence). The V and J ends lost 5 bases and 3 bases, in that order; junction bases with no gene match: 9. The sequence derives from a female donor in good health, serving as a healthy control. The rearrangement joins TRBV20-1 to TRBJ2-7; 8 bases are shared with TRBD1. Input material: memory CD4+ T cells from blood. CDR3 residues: CSAPIHGQGYEQYF. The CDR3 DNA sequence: TGCAGTGCTCCTATACACGGACAGGGCTACGAGCAGTACTTC.